The clone carrying this T cell receptor (beta chain) is termed medium-sized. This specimen belongs to a study of tumor-infiltrating lymphocytes in oesophageal squamous cell carcinoma. From the PCR reads, TCRdb called clonotypes with MiXCR, one entry per CDR3 protein. Of about 12,000 distinct CDR3 sequences detected, approximately 52% appear once; the ten largest clones hold 28%. Sequenced material: esophageal tumor tissue. The receptor was derived from a female donor with esophageal squamous cell carcinoma.

The CDR3 DNA sequence: TGTGCCAGCAGCTTCGGGACAGCCGAGCAGTACTTC. This codes for CASSFGTAEQYF. The rearrangement uses TRBV7-2 and TRBJ2-7; 7 bases map to TRBD1. The CDR3 totals 12 residues. Germline V gives CDR1 SGHTA, CDR2 FQGNSA. With V trimmed by 3 bases and J by 6 bases, 2 bases remained unmatched.